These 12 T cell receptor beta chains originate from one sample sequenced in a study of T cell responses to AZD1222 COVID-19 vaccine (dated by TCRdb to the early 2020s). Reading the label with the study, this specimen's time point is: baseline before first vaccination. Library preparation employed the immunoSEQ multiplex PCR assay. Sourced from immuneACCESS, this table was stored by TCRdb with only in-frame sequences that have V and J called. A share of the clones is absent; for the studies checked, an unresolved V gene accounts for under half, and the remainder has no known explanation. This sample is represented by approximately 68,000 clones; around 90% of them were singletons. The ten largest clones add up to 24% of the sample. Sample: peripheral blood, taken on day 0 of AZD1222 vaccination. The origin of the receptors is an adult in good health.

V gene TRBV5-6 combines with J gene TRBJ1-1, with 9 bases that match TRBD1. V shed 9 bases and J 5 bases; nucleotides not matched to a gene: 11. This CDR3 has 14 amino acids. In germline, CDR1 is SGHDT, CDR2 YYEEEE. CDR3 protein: CAIHFRDRVTEAFF. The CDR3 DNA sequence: TGTGCCATTCACTTCCGGGACAGGGTTACTGAAGCTTTCTTT.

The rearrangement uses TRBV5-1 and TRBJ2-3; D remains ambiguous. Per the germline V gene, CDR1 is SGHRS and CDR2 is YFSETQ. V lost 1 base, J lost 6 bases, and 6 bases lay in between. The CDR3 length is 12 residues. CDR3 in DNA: TGCGCCAGCAGCTTGAACTGGGATACGCAGTATTTT. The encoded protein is CASSLNWDTQYF.

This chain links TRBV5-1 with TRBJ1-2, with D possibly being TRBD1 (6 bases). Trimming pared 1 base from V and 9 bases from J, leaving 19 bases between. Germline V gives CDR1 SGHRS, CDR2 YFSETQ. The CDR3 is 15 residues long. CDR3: CASSLYAGTQESYTF. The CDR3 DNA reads TGCGCCAGCAGCTTGTACGCAGGGACACAAGAAAGCTACACCTTC.

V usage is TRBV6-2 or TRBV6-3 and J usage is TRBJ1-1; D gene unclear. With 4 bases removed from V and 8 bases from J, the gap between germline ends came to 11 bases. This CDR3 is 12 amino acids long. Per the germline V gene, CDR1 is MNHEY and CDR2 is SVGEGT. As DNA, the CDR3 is TGTGCCAGCAGTTTAGGGAAGTGGGAAGCTTTCTTT. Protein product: CASSLGKWEAFF.

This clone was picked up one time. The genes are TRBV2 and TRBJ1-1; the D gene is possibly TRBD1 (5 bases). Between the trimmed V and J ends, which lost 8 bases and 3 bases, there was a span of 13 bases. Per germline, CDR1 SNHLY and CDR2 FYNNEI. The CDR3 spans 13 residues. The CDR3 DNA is TGTGCCAGCGTGGTGGAAGGGGACACTGAAGCTTTCTTT. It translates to CASVVEGDTEAFF.

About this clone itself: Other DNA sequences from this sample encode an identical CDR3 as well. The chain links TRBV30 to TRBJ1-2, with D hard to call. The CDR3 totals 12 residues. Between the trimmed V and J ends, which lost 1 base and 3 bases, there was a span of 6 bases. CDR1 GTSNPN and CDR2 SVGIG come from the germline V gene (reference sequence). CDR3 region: CAWSAGDYGYTF. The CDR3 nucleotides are TGTGCCTGGAGTGCTGGCGACTATGGCTACACCTTC.

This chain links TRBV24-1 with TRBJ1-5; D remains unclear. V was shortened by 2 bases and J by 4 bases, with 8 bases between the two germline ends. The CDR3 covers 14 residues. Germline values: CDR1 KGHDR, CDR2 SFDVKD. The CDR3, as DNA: TGTGCCACCAGTGATTGGACGGGGAATCAGCCCCAGCATTTT. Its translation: CATSDWTGNQPQHF.

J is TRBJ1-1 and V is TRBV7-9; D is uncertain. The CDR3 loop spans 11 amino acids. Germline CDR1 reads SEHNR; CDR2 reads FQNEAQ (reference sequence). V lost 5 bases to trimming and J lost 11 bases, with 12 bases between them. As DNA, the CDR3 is TGTGCCAGCAGCGTCGGGTTTGGGGCTTTCTTT. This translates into CASSVGFGAFF. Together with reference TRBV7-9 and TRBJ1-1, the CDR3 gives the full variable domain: DTGVSQNPRHKITKRGQNVTFRCDPISEHNRLYWYRQTLGQGPEFLTYFQNEAQLEKSRLLSDRFSAERPKGSFSTLEIQRTEQGDSAMYLCASSVGFGAFFGQGTRLTVV.

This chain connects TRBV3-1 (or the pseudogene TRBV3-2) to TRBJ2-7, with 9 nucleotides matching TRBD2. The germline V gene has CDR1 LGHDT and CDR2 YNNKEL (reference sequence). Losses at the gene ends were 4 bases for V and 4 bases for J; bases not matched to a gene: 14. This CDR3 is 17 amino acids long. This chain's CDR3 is CASSPSGAGWTHYEQYF. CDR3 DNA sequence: TGTGCCAGCAGCCCTAGCGGGGCGGGTTGGACCCATTACGAGCAGTACTTC.

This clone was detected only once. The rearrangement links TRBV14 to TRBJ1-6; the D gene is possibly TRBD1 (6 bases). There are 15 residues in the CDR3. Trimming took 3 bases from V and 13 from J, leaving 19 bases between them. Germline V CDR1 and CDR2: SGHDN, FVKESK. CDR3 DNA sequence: TGTGCCAGCAGCCAGGGGCGGGGGGCCTCGTGGCCCCTCCACTTT. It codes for CASSQGRGASWPLHF.

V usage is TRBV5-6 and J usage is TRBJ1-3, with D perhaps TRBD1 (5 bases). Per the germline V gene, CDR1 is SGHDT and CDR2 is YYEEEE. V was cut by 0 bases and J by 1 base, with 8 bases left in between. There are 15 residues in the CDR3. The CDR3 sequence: CASSLGWGSGNTIYF. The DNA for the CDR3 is TGTGCCAGCAGCTTGGGATGGGGGTCTGGAAACACCATATATTTT.

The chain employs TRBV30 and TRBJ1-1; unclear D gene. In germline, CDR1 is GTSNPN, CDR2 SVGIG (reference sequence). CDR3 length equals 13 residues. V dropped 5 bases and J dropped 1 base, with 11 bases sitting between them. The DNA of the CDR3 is TGTGCCTGGCTCTCCCCCACGAACACTGAAGCTTTCTTT. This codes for CAWLSPTNTEAFF.